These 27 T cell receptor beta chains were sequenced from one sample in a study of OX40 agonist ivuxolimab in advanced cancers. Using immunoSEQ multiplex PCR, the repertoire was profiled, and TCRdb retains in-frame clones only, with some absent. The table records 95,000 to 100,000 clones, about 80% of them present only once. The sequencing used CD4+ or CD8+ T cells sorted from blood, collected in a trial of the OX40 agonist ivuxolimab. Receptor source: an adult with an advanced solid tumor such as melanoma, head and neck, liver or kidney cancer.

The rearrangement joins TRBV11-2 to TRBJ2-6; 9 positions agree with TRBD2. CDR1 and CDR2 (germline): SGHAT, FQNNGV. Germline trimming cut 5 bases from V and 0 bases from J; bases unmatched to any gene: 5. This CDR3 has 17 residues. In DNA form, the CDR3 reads TGTGCCAGCAGCCGAGCGGGGGGAAGCTCTGGGGCCAACGTCCTGACTTTC. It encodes CASSRAGGSSGANVLTF.

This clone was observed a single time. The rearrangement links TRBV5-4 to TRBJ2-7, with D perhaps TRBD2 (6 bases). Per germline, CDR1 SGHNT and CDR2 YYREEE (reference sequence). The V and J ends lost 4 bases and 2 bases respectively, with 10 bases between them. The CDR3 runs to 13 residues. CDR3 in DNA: TGTGCCAGCAGCCCCGGGGGACCCTACGAGCAGTACTTC. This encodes CASSPGGPYEQYF.

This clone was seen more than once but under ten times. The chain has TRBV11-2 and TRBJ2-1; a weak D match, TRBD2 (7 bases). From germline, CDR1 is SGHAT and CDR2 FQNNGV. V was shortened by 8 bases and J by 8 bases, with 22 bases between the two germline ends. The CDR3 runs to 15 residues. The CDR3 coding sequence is TGTGCCAGCCAAAGGAGGGAGGGGGTTGGGTATGAGCAGTTCTTC. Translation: CASQRREGVGYEQFF. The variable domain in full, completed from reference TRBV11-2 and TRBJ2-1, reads EAGVAQSPRYKIIEKRQSVAFWCNPISGHATLYWYQQILGQGPKLLIQFQNNGVVDDSQLPKDRFSAERLKGVDSTLKIQPAKLEDSAVYLCASQRREGVGYEQFFGPGTRLTVL.

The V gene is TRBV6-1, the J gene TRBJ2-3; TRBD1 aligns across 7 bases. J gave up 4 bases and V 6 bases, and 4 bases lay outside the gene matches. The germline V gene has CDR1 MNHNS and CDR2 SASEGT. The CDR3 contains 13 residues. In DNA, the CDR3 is TGTGCCAGCAGCACTGACAGGGCAGATACGCAGTATTTT. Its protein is CASSTDRADTQYF.

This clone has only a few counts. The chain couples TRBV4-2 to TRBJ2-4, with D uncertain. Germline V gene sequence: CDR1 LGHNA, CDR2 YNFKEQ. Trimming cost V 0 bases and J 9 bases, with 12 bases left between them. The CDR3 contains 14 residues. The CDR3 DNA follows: TGTGCCAGCAGCCAAGAAAAGGGCGGTAGCATTCAGTACTTC. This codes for CASSQEKGGSIQYF.

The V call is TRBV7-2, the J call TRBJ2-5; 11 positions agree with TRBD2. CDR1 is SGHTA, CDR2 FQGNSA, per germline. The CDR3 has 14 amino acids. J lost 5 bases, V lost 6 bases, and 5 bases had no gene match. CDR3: CASSVAGGGETQYF. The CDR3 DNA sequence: TGTGCCAGCAGTGTAGCGGGAGGGGGGGAGACCCAGTACTTC.

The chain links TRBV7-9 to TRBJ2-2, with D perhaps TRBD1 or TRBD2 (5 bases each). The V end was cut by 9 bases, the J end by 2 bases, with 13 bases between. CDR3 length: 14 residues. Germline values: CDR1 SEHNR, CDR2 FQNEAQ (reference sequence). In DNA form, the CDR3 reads TGTGCCAGATCGGGAAGGGGAAACACCGGGGAGCTGTTTTTT. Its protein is CARSGRGNTGELFF. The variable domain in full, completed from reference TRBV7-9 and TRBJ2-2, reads DTGVSQNPRHKITKRGQNVTFRCDPISEHNRLYWYRQTLGQGPEFLTYFQNEAQLEKSRLLSDRFSAERPKGSFSTLEIQRTEQGDSAMYLCARSGRGNTGELFFGEGSRLTVL.

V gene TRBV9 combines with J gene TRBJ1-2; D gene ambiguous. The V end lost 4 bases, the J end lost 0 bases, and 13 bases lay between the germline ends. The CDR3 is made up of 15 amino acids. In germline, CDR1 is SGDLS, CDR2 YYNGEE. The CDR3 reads CASSLRDTSNYGYTF. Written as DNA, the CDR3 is TGTGCCAGCAGCCTACGCGACACATCTAACTATGGCTACACCTTC.

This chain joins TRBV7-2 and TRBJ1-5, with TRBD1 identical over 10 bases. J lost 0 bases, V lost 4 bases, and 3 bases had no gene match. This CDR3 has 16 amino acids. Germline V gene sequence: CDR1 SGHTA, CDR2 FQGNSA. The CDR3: CASSSGTGASNQPQHF. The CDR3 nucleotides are TGTGCCAGCAGCTCAGGGACAGGGGCTAGCAATCAGCCCCAGCATTTT.

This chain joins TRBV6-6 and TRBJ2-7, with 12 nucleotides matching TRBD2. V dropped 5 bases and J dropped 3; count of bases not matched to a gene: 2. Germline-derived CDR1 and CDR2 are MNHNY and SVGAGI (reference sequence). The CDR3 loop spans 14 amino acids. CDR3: CASSRTSGVYEQYF. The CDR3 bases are TGTGCCAGCAGTCGGACTAGCGGGGTCTACGAGCAGTACTTC.

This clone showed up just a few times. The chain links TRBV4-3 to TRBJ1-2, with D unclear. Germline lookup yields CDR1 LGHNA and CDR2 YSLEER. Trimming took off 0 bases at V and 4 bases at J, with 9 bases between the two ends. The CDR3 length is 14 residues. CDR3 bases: TGCGCCAGCAGCCAAGATGTAACAGCCTATGGCTACACCTTC. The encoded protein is CASSQDVTAYGYTF.

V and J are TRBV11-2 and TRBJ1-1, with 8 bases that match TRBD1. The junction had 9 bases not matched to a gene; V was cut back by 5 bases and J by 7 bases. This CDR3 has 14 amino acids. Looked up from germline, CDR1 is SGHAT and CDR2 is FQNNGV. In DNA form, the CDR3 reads TGTGCCAGCAGCATCGTCAGGGGGCCGGGTGAAGCTTTCTTT. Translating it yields CASSIVRGPGEAFF. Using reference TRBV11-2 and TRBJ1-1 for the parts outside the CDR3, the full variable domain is EAGVAQSPRYKIIEKRQSVAFWCNPISGHATLYWYQQILGQGPKLLIQFQNNGVVDDSQLPKDRFSAERLKGVDSTLKIQPAKLEDSAVYLCASSIVRGPGEAFFGQGTRLTVV.

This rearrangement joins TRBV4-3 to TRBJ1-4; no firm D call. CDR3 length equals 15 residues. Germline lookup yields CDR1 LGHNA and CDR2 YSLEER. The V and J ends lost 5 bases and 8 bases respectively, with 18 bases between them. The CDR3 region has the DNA TGCGCCAGCAGCGTCTCGACTCGGTGGGAAGAAAAACTGTTTTTT. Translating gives CASSVSTRWEEKLFF.

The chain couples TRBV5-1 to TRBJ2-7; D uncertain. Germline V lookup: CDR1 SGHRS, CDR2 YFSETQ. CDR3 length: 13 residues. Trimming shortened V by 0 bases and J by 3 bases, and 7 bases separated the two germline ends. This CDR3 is CASSLAPYYEQYF. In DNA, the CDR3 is TGCGCCAGCAGCTTGGCACCTTACTACGAGCAGTACTTC.

The CDR3, as DNA: TGCGCCAGCAGCCCGAGGCCAGCGGGGTTCTACGAGCAGTACTTC. This encodes CASSPRPAGFYEQYF. The genes are TRBV5-1 and TRBJ2-7, with 7 bases lining up with TRBD2. CDR1 is SGHRS, CDR2 YFSETQ, per germline. This CDR3 has 15 amino acids. J gave up 3 bases and V 4 bases, and 10 bases lay outside the gene matches.

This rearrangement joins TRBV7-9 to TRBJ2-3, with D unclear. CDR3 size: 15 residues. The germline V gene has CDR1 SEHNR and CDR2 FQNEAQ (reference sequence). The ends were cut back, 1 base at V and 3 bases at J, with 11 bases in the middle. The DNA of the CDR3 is TGTGCCAGCAGCTTAGAAGGGTGGAAAACAGATACGCAGTATTTT. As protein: CASSLEGWKTDTQYF.

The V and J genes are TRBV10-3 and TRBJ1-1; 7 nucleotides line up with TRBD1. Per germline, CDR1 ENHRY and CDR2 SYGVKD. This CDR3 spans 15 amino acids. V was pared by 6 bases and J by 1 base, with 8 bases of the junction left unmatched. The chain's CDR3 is CAIRNRDSENTEAFF. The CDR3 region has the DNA TGTGCCATCAGGAACCGGGACAGTGAGAACACTGAAGCTTTCTTT.

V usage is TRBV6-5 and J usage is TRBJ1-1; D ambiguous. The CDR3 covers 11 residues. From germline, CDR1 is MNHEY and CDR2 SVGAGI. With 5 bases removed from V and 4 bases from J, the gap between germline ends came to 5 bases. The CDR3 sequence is CASSQGTEAFF. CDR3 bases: TGTGCCAGCAGTCAAGGCACTGAAGCTTTCTTT.

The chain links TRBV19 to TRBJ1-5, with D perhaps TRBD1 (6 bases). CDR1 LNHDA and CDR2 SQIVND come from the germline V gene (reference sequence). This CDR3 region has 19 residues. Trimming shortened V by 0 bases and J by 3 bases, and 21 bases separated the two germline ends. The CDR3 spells CASSIDFGGTVGLNQPQHF. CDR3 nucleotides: TGTGCCAGTAGTATAGATTTCGGGGGCACAGTGGGACTCAATCAGCCCCAGCATTTT. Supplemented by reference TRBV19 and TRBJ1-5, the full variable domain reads DGGITQSPKYLFRKEGQNVTLSCEQNLNHDAMYWYRQDPGQGLRLIYYSQIVNDFQKGDIAEGYSVSREKKESFPLTVTSAQKNPTAFYLCASSIDFGGTVGLNQPQHFGDGTRLSIL.

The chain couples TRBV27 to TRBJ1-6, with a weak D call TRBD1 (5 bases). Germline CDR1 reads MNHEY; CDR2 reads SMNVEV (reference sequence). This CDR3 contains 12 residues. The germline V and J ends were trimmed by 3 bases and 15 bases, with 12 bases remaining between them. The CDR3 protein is CASSFPGTDLHF. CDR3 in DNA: TGTGCCAGCAGTTTTCCCGGGACTGACCTCCACTTT.

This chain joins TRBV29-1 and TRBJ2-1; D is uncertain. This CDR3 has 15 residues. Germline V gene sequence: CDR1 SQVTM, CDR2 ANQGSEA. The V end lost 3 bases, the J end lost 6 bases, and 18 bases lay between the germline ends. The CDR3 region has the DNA TGCAGCGTTGATTGGAGAAAGGAAGCGAGCAATGAGCAGTTCTTC. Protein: CSVDWRKEASNEQFF.

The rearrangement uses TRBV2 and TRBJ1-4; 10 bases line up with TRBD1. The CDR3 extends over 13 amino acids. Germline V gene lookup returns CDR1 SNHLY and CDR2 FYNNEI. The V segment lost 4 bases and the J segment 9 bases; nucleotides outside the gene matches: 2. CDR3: CASSVGQGKKLFF. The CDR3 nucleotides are TGTGCCAGCAGTGTGGGACAGGGGAAAAAACTGTTTTTT.

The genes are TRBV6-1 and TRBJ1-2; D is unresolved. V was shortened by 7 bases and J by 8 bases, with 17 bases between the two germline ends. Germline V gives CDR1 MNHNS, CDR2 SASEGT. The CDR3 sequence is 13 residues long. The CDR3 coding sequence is TGTGCCAGCAAAGTCGGAATCGGTAGGGGCTACACCTTC. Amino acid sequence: CASKVGIGRGYTF.

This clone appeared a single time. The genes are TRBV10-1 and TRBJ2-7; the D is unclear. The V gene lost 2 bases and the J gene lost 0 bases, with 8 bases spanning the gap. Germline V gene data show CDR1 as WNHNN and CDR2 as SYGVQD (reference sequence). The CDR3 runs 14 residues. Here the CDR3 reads CASSETTVSYEQYF. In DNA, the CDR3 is TGCGCCAGCAGTGAGACGACGGTCTCCTACGAGCAGTACTTC.

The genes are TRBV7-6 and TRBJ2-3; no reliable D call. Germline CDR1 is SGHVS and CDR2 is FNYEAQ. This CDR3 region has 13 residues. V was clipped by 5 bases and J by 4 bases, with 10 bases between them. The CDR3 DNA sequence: TGTGCCAGCAGCCCGCATCCAGCAGATACGCAGTATTTT. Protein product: CASSPHPADTQYF. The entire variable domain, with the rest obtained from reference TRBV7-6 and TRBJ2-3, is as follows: GAGVSQSPRYKVTKRGQDVALRCDPISGHVSLYWYRQALGQGPEFLTYFNYEAQQDKSGLPNDRFSAERPEGSISTLTIQRTEQRDSAMYRCASSPHPADTQYFGPGTRLTVL.

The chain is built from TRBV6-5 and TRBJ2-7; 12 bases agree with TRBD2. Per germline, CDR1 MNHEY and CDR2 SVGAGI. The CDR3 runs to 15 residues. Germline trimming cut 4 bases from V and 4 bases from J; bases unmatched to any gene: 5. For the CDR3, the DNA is TGTGCCAGCAGTTCCACCGGGACTAGCGGGTACGAGCAGTACTTC. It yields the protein CASSSTGTSGYEQYF.

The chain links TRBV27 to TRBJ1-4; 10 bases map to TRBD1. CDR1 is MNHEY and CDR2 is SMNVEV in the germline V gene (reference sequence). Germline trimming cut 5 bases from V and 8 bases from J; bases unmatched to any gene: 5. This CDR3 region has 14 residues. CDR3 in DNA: TGTGCCAGCAGTGACGGGACAGGGGAGGAAAAACTGTTTTTT. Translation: CASSDGTGEEKLFF.